This T cell receptor (beta chain) stems from a study of cytomegalovirus exposure and HLA in healthy donors. The PCR contained 60 Vbeta and 13 Jbeta primers. Clones were read by immunoSEQ multiplex PCR, and TCRdb kept only the in-frame ones, dropping some. The table lists tens of thousands of clones, less than 70% of them singletons. Germline CDR1 MDHEN, CDR2 SYDVKM. The CDR3 spans 15 residues. V was pared by 6 bases and J by 7 bases, with 19 bases between. This sequence was found in a man aged 45 to 65 in good health and CMV-seropositive. V and J are TRBV28 and TRBJ1-5; D may be TRBD1 (6 bases). Sequenced material: PBMCs. CDR3 loop: CASRTQGSRNQPQHF. The CDR3 coding sequence is TGTGCCAGCAGAACCCAGGGGAGTAGGAACCAGCCCCAGCATTTT.